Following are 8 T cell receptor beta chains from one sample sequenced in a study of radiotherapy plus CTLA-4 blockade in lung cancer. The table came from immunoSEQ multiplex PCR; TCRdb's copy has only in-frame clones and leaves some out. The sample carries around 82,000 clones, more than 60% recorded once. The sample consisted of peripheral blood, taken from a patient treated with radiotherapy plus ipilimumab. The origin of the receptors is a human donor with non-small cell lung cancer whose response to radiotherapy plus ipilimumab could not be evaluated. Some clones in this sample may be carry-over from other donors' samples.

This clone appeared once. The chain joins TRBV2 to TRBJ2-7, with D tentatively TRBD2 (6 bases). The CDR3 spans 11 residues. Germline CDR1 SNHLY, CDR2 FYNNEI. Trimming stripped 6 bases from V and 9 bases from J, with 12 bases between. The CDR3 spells CASSLLAGQYF. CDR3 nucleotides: TGTGCCAGCAGCCTACTAGCAGGGCAGTACTTC.

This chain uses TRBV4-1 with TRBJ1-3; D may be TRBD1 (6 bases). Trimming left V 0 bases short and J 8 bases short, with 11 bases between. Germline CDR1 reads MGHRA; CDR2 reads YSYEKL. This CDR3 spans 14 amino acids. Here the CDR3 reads CASSQDTGRDTIYF. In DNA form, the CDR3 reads TGCGCCAGCAGCCAAGATACAGGGCGGGACACCATATATTTT.

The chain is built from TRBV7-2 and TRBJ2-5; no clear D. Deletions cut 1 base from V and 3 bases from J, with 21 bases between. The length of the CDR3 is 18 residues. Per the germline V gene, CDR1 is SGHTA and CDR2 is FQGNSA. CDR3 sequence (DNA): TGTGCCAGCAGCTTAGGGTTATGGCAGGTCATATTCGAAGAGACCCAGTACTTC. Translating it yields CASSLGLWQVIFEETQYF.

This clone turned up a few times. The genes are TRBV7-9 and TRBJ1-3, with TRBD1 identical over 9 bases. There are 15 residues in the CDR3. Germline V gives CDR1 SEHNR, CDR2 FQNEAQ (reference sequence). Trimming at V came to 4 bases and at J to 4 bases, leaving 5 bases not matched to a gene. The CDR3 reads CASSSRQGGGNTIYF. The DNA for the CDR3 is TGTGCCAGCAGCTCAAGACAGGGGGGCGGAAACACCATATATTTT.

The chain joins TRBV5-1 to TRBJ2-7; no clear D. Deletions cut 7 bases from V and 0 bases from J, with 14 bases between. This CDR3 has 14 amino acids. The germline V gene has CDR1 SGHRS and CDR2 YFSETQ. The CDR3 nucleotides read TGCGCCAGCGCGGTCGCCCGGAGCTCCTACGAGCAGTACTTC. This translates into CASAVARSSYEQYF. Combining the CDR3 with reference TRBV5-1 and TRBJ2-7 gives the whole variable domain KAGVTQTPRYLIKTRGQQVTLSCSPISGHRSVSWYQQTPGQGLQFLFEYFSETQRNKGNFPGRFSGRQFSNSRSEMNVSTLELGDSALYLCASAVARSSYEQYFGPGTRLTVT.

CDR3 bases: TGTGCCAGCAGTTTAGCCAGGGGAGGGCTGGGCAATCAGCCCCAGCATTTT. Amino acid sequence: CASSLARGGLGNQPQHF. The chain couples TRBV28 to TRBJ1-5; TRBD1 is a possible D gene (6 bases). This CDR3 has 17 amino acids. Germline V gives CDR1 MDHEN, CDR2 SYDVKM. The V end lost 2 bases, the J end lost 2 bases, and 16 bases lay between the germline ends.

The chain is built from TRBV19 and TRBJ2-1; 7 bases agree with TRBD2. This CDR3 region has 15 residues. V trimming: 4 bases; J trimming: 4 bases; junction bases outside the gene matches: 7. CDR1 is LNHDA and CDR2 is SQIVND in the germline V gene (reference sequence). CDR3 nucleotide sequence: TGTGCCAGTAGTACCCGGGGGGATATTTACAATGAGCAGTTCTTC. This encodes CASSTRGDIYNEQFF.

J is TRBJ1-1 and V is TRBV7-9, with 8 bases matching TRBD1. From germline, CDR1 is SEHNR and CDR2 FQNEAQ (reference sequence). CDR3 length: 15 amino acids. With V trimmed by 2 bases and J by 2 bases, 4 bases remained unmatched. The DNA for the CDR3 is TGTGCCAGCAGCTTACGGGGACAGGCAAACACTGAAGCTTTCTTT. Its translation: CASSLRGQANTEAFF.